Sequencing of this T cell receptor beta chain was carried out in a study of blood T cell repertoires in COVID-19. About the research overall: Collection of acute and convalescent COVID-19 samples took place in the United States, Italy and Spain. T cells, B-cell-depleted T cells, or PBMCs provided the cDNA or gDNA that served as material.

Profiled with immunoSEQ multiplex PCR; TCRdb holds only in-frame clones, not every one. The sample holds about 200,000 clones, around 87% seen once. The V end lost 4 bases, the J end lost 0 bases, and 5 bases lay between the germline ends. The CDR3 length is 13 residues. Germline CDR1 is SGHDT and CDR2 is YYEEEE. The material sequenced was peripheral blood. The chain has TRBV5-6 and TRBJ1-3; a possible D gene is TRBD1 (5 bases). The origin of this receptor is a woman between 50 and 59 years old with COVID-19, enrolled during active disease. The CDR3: CASSQGSGNTIYF. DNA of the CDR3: TGTGCCAGCAGCCAGGGCTCTGGAAACACCATATATTTT.